A selection of T cell receptor beta chains follows, all from one sample in a study of CD8 T cells in ankylosing spondylitis. From the 5' RACE reads, TCRdb called clonotypes with MiXCR, one entry per CDR3 protein. The table shows 150,000 to 200,000 distinct CDR3 sequences, with approximately 10% occurring only once. Sequencing was done on a sample of blood, either unsorted or a sorted T cell fraction (not recorded which). Receptors originate from a male donor with ankylosing spondylitis or in good health (not recorded which). Both conserved end residues are part of each CDR3. D genes are given only for firm matches. A row's size may be missing; if present it is once, few, many or a size class.

TRBD2,16,TRBV5-1,many,TRBJ2-2,TGCGCCAGCAGCTTGGCCGCGAGCGGGGTCACCGGGGAGCTGTTTTTT,CASSLAASGVTGELFF
.,12,TRBV20-1,many,TRBJ2-7,TGCAGTGCTAGAGCGCGAGTATCCGAGCAGTACTTC,CSARARVSEQYF
.,17,TRBV5-6,.,TRBJ2-3,TGTGCCAGCAGTGGCGGGATGAGGGATTGGTCCACAGATACGCAGTATTTT,CASSGGMRDWSTDTQYF
.,15,TRBV4-3,many,TRBJ1-6,TGCGCCAGCAGCCATGTCCAGGGGAGTAATTCACCCCTCCACTTT,CASSHVQGSNSPLHF
TRBD1,15,TRBV7-2,.,TRBJ2-2,TGTGCCAGCAGCTTAGCACTTCAGGGGGCCGGGGAGCTGTTTTTT,CASSLALQGAGELFF
.,16,TRBV6-2/TRBV6-3,.,TRBJ2-2,TGTGCCAGCACCCAGTTGAGGGGAATTTACCCCGGGGAGCTGTTTTTT,CASTQLRGIYPGELFF
.,15,TRBV28,many,TRBJ1-4,TGTGCCAGCGGCGAAGCAGGGAGGGGGGATGAAAAACTGTTTTTT,CASGEAGRGDEKLFF
TRBD2,14,TRBV10-3,many,TRBJ2-1,TGTGCCATCAGTGAGGGACTAGCCGCCAATGAGCAGTTCTTC,CAISEGLAANEQFF
TRBD2,13,TRBV12-3/TRBV12-4,many,TRBJ2-7,TGTGCCAGCAGTCGGGAGGGGGGTGGCGAGCAGTACTTC,CASSREGGGEQYF
TRBD2,14,TRBV4-2,few,TRBJ2-3,TGTGCCAGCAGCCCTGAGACTAGCGCAGATACGCAGTATTTT,CASSPETSADTQYF
TRBD1,13,TRBV29-1,many,TRBJ1-4,TGCAGCGTCCAAACAGGGGCCGGGGAAAAAATGTTTTTT,CSVQTGAGEKMFF
.,14,TRBV7-8,many,TRBJ1-1,TGTGCCAGCAGCTTCGACAGCCTGAACACTGAAGCTTTCTTT,CASSFDSLNTEAFF
TRBD1,17,TRBV28,many,TRBJ1-2,TGTGCCAGCAGGGGACAGGACACGCTCGGAGGCGACTATGGCTACACCTTC,CASRGQDTLGGDYGYTF
TRBD2,15,TRBV10-3,few,TRBJ2-7,TGTGCCATCAGTGTTAGCGGGACGCGGACCTACGAGCAGTACTTC,CAISVSGTRTYEQYF
TRBD1,17,TRBV19,.,TRBJ1-5,TGTGCCAGTAGTTCCGGAGGGGGTCAGGGGGGCAGGGAGCCCCAGCATTTT,CASSSGGGQGGREPQHF
TRBD1,14,TRBV11-2,many,TRBJ2-1,TGTGCCAGCAGCTTAGACCAACAGGGGTTTGAGCAGTTCTTC,CASSLDQQGFEQFF
.,20,TRBV6-2/TRBV6-3,few,TRBJ2-1,TGTGCCAGCAGTTACTCGCCAAGGGGGGCCCCTCTCCCGGGATACAATGAGCAGTTCTTC,CASSYSPRGAPLPGYNEQFF
.,15,TRBV3-1,many,TRBJ1-1,TGTGCCAGCAGCCAAGTAGTCATCCGGAGGACTGAAGCTTTCTTT,CASSQVVIRRTEAFF
.,14,TRBV7-6,many,TRBJ2-1,TGTGCCAGCAGCTCCTTGTTGAGGGTCGGTGAGCAGTTCTTC,CASSSLLRVGEQFF
.,14,TRBV7-2,.,TRBJ2-3,TGTGCCAGCAGCTTAGGGCGGGGTTCGGATACGCAGTATTTT,CASSLGRGSDTQYF
.,16,TRBV18,many,TRBJ1-1,TGTGCCAGCTCACCATCCGGAGGCAGGGCGATCACTGAAGCTTTCTTT,CASSPSGGRAITEAFF
TRBD1,15,TRBV15,.,TRBJ2-2,TGTGCCACCAGCGGGGACAGACCGAACACCGGGGAGCTGTTTTTT,CATSGDRPNTGELFF
TRBD1,13,TRBV29-1,few,TRBJ2-5,TGCAGCGTTGTGGTAGGGGGCGGGGAGACCCAGTACTTC,CSVVVGGGETQYF
.,12,TRBV5-1,many,TRBJ1-1,TGCGCCAGCAGCTTGGGGGACATTGAAGCTTTCTTT,CASSLGDIEAFF
.,16,TRBV6-2/TRBV6-3,.,TRBJ2-7,TGTGCCAGCAGTGTGAGTATGGGGGCCGACATCTACGAGCAGTACTTC,CASSVSMGADIYEQYF
.,14,TRBV27,.,TRBJ2-7,TGTGCCAGCAGTTTGTCCGGGACTGGGAGCCCGCAGTACTTC,CASSLSGTGSPQYF
TRBD2,16,TRBV6-1,many,TRBJ2-1,TGTGCCAGCAGTGGTATAGCGGGAGTAAGTTACAATGAGCAGTTCTTC,CASSGIAGVSYNEQFF
TRBD2,15,TRBV5-1,many,TRBJ2-1,TGCGCCAGCAGCTTGTCAGCGGGGATCAACAATGAGCAGTTCTTC,CASSLSAGINNEQFF
.,15,TRBV7-2,many,TRBJ1-6,TGTGCCAGCAGCTCTAGTCTTACAAATAATTCACCCCTCCACTTT,CASSSSLTNNSPLHF
.,15,TRBV5-1,many,TRBJ2-3,TGCGCCAGCAGCTTGGAGGGGTCAGGGGCCCGTACGCAGTATTTT,CASSLEGSGARTQYF
.,15,TRBV14,.,TRBJ1-6,TGTGCCAGCAGCCAAGGCCGGGGTCAGAATTCACCCCTCCACTTT,CASSQGRGQNSPLHF
.,13,TRBV11-2,.,TRBJ1-2,TGTACCAGCAGCTTAGGGCGGGATTATGGCTACACCTTC,CTSSLGRDYGYTF
TRBD1,16,TRBV5-1,many,TRBJ2-7,TGCGCCAGCGCGAACCCCCGGGACAGCGGACACTACGAGCAGTACTTC,CASANPRDSGHYEQYF
.,12,TRBV20-1,many,TRBJ2-5,TGCAGTGCTGGGGAGGCGGTTGAGACCCAGTACTTC,CSAGEAVETQYF
.,12,TRBV29-1,many,TRBJ2-3,TGCAGCGTTGAAGTAGGAGTAGATACGCAGTATTTT,CSVEVGVDTQYF
.,14,TRBV28,many,TRBJ2-5,TGTGCCAGCGCTAGGCCCCGGACACTAGAGACCCAGTACTTC,CASARPRTLETQYF
.,11,TRBV10-2,many,TRBJ2-7,TGCGCCGTATCTCTGGGGTACGAGCAGTACTTC,CAVSLGYEQYF
TRBD1,15,TRBV20-1,.,TRBJ1-1,TGCAGTGCTAGAGATGGACAGGGGAGGAACACTGAAGCTTTCTTT,CSARDGQGRNTEAFF
.,13,TRBV4-3,many,TRBJ1-5,TGCGCCAGCAGCCAATCGACCAATCAGCCCCAGCATTTT,CASSQSTNQPQHF
TRBD2,14,TRBV12-3/TRBV12-4,.,TRBJ2-1,TGTGCCAGCACTTATAGCGGGGGGGCCAATGAGCAGTTCTTC,CASTYSGGANEQFF
TRBD2,16,TRBV19,.,TRBJ2-2,TGTGCCAGTAGGCGACTAGCGGGGGCCAACACCGGGGAGCTGTTTTTT,CASRRLAGANTGELFF
.,13,TRBV2,few,TRBJ1-5,TGTGCCAGCAACTGGGGGACGAATCAGCCCCAGCATTTT,CASNWGTNQPQHF
TRBD1,17,TRBV11-1,many,TRBJ2-7,TGTGCCAGCAGCTTAGCGAGGAGCAGGACAGGGTTCTACGAGCAGTACTTC,CASSLARSRTGFYEQYF
TRBD1,15,TRBV5-8,many,TRBJ1-5,TGTGCCAGCAGCTTGGGACAGGGGGTCAATCAGCCCCAGCATTTT,CASSLGQGVNQPQHF
.,14,TRBV20-1,.,TRBJ2-1,TGCAGTGCTACGGGTCCTACACCTTACAATGAGCAGTTCTTC,CSATGPTPYNEQFF
.,16,TRBV7-2,few,TRBJ2-3,TGTGCCAGCAGCTTAGGACCAGGGACTAGCACAGATACGCAGTATTTT,CASSLGPGTSTDTQYF
TRBD2,15,TRBV2,many,TRBJ2-1,TGTGCCAGCAGAGGTCCGGGACTAGCGAACAATGAGCAGTTCTTC,CASRGPGLANNEQFF
.,12,TRBV18,.,TRBJ1-2,TGTGCCAGCTCTAGGGGAGGCGATGGCTACACCTTC,CASSRGGDGYTF
.,15,TRBV11-2,.,TRBJ2-3,TGTGCCAGCAGCTTCGCCAGCCGGGGCACAGATACGCAGTATTTT,CASSFASRGTDTQYF
.,12,TRBV29-1,many,TRBJ2-7,TGCAGCGTTGAAACTCCCACCTACGAGCAGTACTTC,CSVETPTYEQYF
.,14,TRBV9,.,TRBJ2-1,TGTGCCAGCAGCGTAGAAACCCCCGGCAATGAGCAGTTCTTC,CASSVETPGNEQFF
.,13,TRBV5-1,few,TRBJ2-3,TGCGCCAGCAGCGCGGACAGCCGGCATACGCAGTATTTT,CASSADSRHTQYF
.,14,TRBV7-2,few,TRBJ2-3,TGTGCCAGCAGCAAGCTCAAGGGGTCAGATACGCAGTATTTT,CASSKLKGSDTQYF
TRBD1,16,TRBV6-5,.,TRBJ1-3,TGTGCCAGCAGTTACTCCCCAGGGGGCGTTGGAAACACCATATATTTT,CASSYSPGGVGNTIYF
.,15,TRBV5-1,.,TRBJ1-1,TGCGCCAGCAGCTTGAGCGGCAGGGGGAACACTGAAGCTTTCTTT,CASSLSGRGNTEAFF
TRBD2,19,TRBV6-4,many,TRBJ2-3,TGTGCCAGCAGTCCCCTAGGCGGGACTAGCGGGGTGATCACAGATACGCAGTATTTT,CASSPLGGTSGVITDTQYF
.,16,TRBV7-8,many,TRBJ2-5,TGTGCCAGCAGCCCAACAACAGGGATGTACCAAGAGACCCAGTACTTC,CASSPTTGMYQETQYF